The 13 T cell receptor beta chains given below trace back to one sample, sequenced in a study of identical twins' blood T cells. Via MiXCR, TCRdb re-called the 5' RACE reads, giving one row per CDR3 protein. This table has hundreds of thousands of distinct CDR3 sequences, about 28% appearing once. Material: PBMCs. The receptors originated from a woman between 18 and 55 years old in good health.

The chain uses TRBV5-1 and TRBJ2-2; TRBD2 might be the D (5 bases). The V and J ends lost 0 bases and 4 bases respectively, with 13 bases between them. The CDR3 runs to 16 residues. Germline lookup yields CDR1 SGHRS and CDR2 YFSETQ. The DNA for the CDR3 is TGCGCCAGCAGCTTGGGACTATCAGCCTTCACCGGGGAGCTGTTTTTT. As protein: CASSLGLSAFTGELFF.

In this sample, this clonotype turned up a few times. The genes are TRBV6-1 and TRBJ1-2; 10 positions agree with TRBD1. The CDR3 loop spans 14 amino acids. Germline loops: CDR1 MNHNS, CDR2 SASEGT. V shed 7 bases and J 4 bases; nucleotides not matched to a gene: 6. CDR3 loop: CASTETGGAYGYTF. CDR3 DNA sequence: TGTGCCAGCACTGAGACAGGGGGCGCCTATGGCTACACCTTC.

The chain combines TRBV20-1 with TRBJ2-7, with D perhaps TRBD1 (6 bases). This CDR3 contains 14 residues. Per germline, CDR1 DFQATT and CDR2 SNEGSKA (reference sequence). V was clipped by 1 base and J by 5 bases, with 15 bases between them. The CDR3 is CSARALGAGNEQYF. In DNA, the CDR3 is TGCAGTGCTAGAGCTTTGGGGGCCGGGAACGAGCAGTACTTC.

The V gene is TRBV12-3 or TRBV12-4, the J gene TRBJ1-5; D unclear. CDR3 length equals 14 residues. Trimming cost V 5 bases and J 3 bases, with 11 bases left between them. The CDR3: CASSSGRDNQPQHF. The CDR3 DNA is TGTGCCAGCAGTAGTGGGAGGGACAATCAGCCCCAGCATTTT.

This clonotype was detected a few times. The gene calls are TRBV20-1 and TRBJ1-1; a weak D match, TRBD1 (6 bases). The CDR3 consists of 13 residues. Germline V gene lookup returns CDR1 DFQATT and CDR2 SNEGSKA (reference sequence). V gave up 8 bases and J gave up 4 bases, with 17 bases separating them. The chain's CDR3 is CSSDPEGGTEAFF. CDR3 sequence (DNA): TGCAGTTCGGACCCGGAGGGGGGCACTGAAGCTTTCTTT.

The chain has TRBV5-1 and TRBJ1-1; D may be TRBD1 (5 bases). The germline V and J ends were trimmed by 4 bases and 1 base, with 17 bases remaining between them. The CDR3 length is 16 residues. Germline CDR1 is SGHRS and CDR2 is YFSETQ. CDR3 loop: CASSLGGALGNTEAFF. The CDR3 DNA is TGCGCCAGCAGCCTGGGGGGAGCTTTAGGGAACACTGAAGCTTTCTTT.

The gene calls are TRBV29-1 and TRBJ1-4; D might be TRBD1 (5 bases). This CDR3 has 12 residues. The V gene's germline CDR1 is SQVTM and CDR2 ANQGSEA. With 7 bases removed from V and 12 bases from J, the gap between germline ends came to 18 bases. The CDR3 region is CSARDGFLELFF. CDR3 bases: TGCAGCGCCCGGGACGGTTTTCTTGAACTGTTTTTT.

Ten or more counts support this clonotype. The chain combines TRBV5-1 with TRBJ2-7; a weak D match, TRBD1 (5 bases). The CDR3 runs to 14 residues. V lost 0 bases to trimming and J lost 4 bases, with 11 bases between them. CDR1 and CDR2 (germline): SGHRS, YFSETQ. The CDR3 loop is CASSLDRTRYEQYF. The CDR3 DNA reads TGCGCCAGCAGCTTGGACAGGACCCGTTACGAGCAGTACTTC.

DNA for the CDR3: TGCAGTGCTAGAGATCCGACAGGCCATGGCTACACCTTC. Its protein is CSARDPTGHGYTF. The chain carries TRBV20-1 and TRBJ1-2; maybe TRBD1 (6 bases). Germline V gene data show CDR1 as DFQATT and CDR2 as SNEGSKA (reference sequence). V lost 0 bases, J lost 6 bases, and 11 bases lay in between. CDR3 length: 13 residues.

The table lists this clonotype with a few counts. The CDR3: CASSPTLRRTNEKLFF. CDR3 bases: TGTGCCAGCAGCCCCACCTTAAGGCGGACTAATGAAAAACTGTTTTTT. The chain carries TRBV14 and TRBJ1-4; no definite D call. Trimming removed 4 bases at V and 2 bases at J, with 14 bases between. This CDR3 is built from 16 residues. Germline V gives CDR1 SGHDN, CDR2 FVKESK.

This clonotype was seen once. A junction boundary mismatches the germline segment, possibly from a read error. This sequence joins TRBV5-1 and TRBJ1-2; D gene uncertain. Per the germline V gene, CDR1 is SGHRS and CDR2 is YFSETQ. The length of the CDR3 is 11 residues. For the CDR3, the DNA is TGCGCCGGCAGCTTGGATCATGGCTACACCTTC. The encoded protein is CAGSLDHGYTF.

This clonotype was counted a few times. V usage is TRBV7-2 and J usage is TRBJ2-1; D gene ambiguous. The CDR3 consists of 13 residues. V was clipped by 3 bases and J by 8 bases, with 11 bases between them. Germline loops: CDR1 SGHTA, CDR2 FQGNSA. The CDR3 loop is CASSFRIRDEQFF. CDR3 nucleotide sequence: TGTGCCAGCAGCTTTAGAATACGGGATGAGCAGTTCTTC.

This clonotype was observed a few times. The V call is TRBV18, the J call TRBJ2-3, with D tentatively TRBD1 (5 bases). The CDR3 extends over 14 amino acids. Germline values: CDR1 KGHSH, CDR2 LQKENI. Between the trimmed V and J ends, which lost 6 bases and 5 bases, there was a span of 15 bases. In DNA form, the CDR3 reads TGTGCCAGCTCCCCGGACATCTCAGGAGATACGCAGTATTTT. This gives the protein CASSPDISGDTQYF.